Listed below are T cell receptor beta chains from one sample, sequenced in a study of shared clonotypes between healthy human individuals. TCRdb's copy holds only in-frame clones and misses some; the assay was immunoSEQ multiplex PCR. The table shows nearly 2 million clones, with about 95% occurring only once. The source material was naive CD8+ T cells sorted from blood. The receptors were sampled from a man between 18 and 35 years old in good health. CDR3s include the opening cysteine and the closing phenylalanine or tryptophan. D genes are given only for firm matches. Not every row has a clone size; where given, it reads once, few, many or a size class.

>NA|13|TRBV29-1|NA|TRBJ2-2
TGCAGCGTTGTTGTCTTCCTCACCGGGGAGCTGTTTTTT
CSVVVFLTGELFF
>NA|13|TRBV23-1|NA|TRBJ1-5
TGCGCCAGCAGTCAATCCGCGGATCAGCCCCAGCATTTT
CASSQSADQPQHF
>TRBD1|16|TRBV30|NA|TRBJ1-1
TGTGCCTCGGCAGGGACAGGGGCTAGTTGGAACACTGAAGCTTTCTTT
CASAGTGASWNTEAFF
>NA|13|TRBV19|NA|TRBJ2-5
TGTGCCAGTTCCTGGGACACTGAAGAGACCCAGTACTTC
CASSWDTEETQYF
>NA|14|TRBV5-6|NA|TRBJ2-7
TGTGCCAGCAGCTTGTCCGGACTCCAGTACGAGCAGTACTTC
CASSLSGLQYEQYF
>NA|13|TRBV19|once|TRBJ1-5
TGTGCCAGTAGTTGGGGCATTCATCAGCCCCAGCATTTT
CASSWGIHQPQHF
>NA|15|TRBV7-9|NA|TRBJ2-1
TGTGCCAGCAGCTTGTCAACTAGCCGGGTCAATGAGCAGTTCTTC
CASSLSTSRVNEQFF
>NA|13|TRBV5-4|NA|TRBJ1-1
TGTGCCAGCAGCCCCCTGATGAACACTGAAGCTTTCTTT
CASSPLMNTEAFF
>NA|18|TRBV4-1|NA|TRBJ2-1
TGCGCCAGCAGCCAAGAACGGGCGGGAGAGGGGGGCTACAATGAGCAGTTCTTC
CASSQERAGEGGYNEQFF
>NA|15|TRBV7-9|NA|TRBJ2-7
TGTGCCAGCAGCTCCCAGGGGGGGCGGGACTACGAGCAGTACTTC
CASSSQGGRDYEQYF
>NA|13|TRBV5-1|once|TRBJ2-7
TGCGCCAGCAGCTCACAACTCCGTCCCGAGCAGTACTTC
CASSSQLRPEQYF
>TRBD1|16|TRBV5-1|NA|TRBJ2-7
TGCGCCAGCAGCAGGGGCTGGGACAGGGAAGTAAACGAGCAGTACTTC
CASSRGWDREVNEQYF
>NA|13|TRBV11-2|NA|TRBJ1-1
TGTGCCAGCAGCCCACCTTGGAACTTTGAAGCTTTCTTT
CASSPPWNFEAFF
>TRBD2|14|TRBV5-6|NA|TRBJ2-1
TGTGCCAGCAGCAGACTAGCGGGAGCTCATGAGCAGTTCTTC
CASSRLAGAHEQFF
>TRBD1|15|TRBV7-9|once|TRBJ2-1
TGTGCCAGCAACCGACAGGGGGACCCTAACAATGAGCAGTTCTTC
CASNRQGDPNNEQFF
>TRBD1|16|TRBV13|once|TRBJ2-7
TGTGCCAGCAGCTCCAACTCGGGACAGGGGGCTGGAGAGCAGTACTTC
CASSSNSGQGAGEQYF
>TRBD1|14|TRBV5-1|few|TRBJ2-7
TGCGCCAGCAGCTTGGACCCAGGGGGCCTGGAGCAGTACTTC
CASSLDPGGLEQYF